This entry is about one TCR beta chain. The CDR3 consists of 13 residues. Per germline, CDR1 MNHEY and CDR2 SVGAGI. V gave up 6 bases and J gave up 2 bases, with 8 bases separating them. As originally analysed: The authors estimated nucleated cell counts from reference gene primer amplification. This table comes from immunoSEQ multiplex PCR, and its TCRdb copy is limited to in-frame clones, with some not included. V and J calls and clone size are those listed in that table; D and trimming were worked out from the DNA. The repertoire consists of around 65,000 clones, with 80% to 85% occurring once and the leading ten covering roughly 9.2%. The sample comes from a study of blood T cell repertoires in COVID-19. Study-level information: Material from acute and convalescent COVID-19 was sourced from the United States, Italy and Spain. PBMCs, B-cell-depleted T cells, or T cells were the source of the cDNA or gDNA that made up the material.

The sample was peripheral blood. This chain joins TRBV6-5 and TRBJ2-1, with D hard to call. The sequence came from a human donor in a cohort sampled during active COVID-19. The CDR3 bases are TGTGCCAGCAGCCCCGGAGCCTACAATGAGCAGTTCTTC. It codes for CASSPGAYNEQFF.